These 25 T cell receptor beta chains were all obtained from the same sample, sequenced in a study of post-analysis software for immune sequencing data. The TCR beta cDNA libraries contained unique molecular identifiers. Using its own MiXCR run on the PCR reads, TCRdb lists one record per CDR3 protein. The table records under 200,000 distinct CDR3 sequences, about 34% of them present only once. Specimen: blood, collected after autologous hematopoietic stem cell transplantation. These receptors were collected from a girl between 10 and 17 years old with multiple sclerosis.

The chain combines TRBV6-5 with TRBJ1-2; weak D call: TRBD1 (6 bases). Trimming pared 4 bases from V and 8 bases from J, leaving 26 bases between. The CDR3 has 17 residues. Germline CDR1 is MNHEY and CDR2 is SVGAGI. Here the CDR3 reads CASSLLPDRWGAKGYTF. In nucleotides, the CDR3 is TGTGCCAGCAGTTTACTACCAGACCGTTGGGGGGCTAAAGGCTACACCTTC.

This clonotype was seen a handful of times. The V gene is TRBV20-1, the J gene TRBJ2-1, with D tentatively TRBD2 (6 bases). V lost 4 bases, J lost 7 bases, and 11 bases lay in between. This CDR3 spans 12 amino acids. CDR1 is DFQATT, CDR2 SNEGSKA, per germline (reference sequence). The CDR3 DNA follows: TGCAGTGCTACCCGAGGGAGGAATGAGCAGTTCTTC. It encodes CSATRGRNEQFF.

As for this clonotype: At one boundary the junction diverges from the germline segment, which might be a read error. This chain connects TRBV5-6 to TRBJ2-7, with 12 bases aligning to TRBD2. The length of the CDR3 is 16 residues. Per the germline V gene, CDR1 is SGHDT and CDR2 is YYEEEE. The CDR3 DNA is TGTGTCAGCAGCTTGGGGACTAGCGGGCCCCTCTACGAGCAGTACTTC. Protein: CVSSLGTSGPLYEQYF.

The rearrangement links TRBV12-3 or TRBV12-4 to TRBJ2-7, with 9 bases identical to TRBD1. V lost 6 bases and J lost 2; bases outside the gene matches: 8. CDR3 size: 15 residues. The CDR3 spells CASRTQGAPAYEQYF. The CDR3 DNA reads TGTGCCAGCAGGACACAGGGGGCTCCAGCCTACGAGCAGTACTTC.

J is TRBJ2-1 and V is TRBV7-6; 11 bases are shared with TRBD2. V gave up 2 bases and J gave up 4 bases; unmatched junction bases: 4. CDR1 is SGHVS and CDR2 is FNYEAQ in the germline V gene. This CDR3 has 16 amino acids. The CDR3 sequence: CASSLTGLAAYNEQFF. In nucleotides, the CDR3 is TGTGCCAGCAGCTTAACGGGACTAGCGGCGTACAATGAGCAGTTCTTC.

This clonotype came up many times. This rearrangement joins TRBV29-1 to TRBJ2-5; D is perhaps TRBD2 (7 bases). CDR3 size: 13 residues. The V gene lost 1 base and the J gene lost 5 bases, with 11 bases spanning the gap. The germline CDR1 and CDR2 sequences are SQVTM and ANQGSEA. The CDR3 coding sequence is TGCAGCGTTGAAGCAGGGAGGGGGGAGACCCAGTACTTC. This translates into CSVEAGRGETQYF.

This clonotype was found a few times. The chain uses TRBV29-1 and TRBJ2-5; TRBD1 or TRBD2 may be the D gene (5 bases each). From germline, CDR1 is SQVTM and CDR2 ANQGSEA. The ends were cut back, 5 bases at V and 5 bases at J, with 18 bases in the middle. This CDR3 region has 14 residues. The CDR3 bases are TGCAGCGTTCCCGGGGCCCAGGTCGGGGAGACCCAGTACTTC. Amino acids: CSVPGAQVGETQYF.

The genes are TRBV28 and TRBJ1-2; 11 bases match TRBD1. The V gene's germline CDR1 is MDHEN and CDR2 SYDVKM. V shed 4 bases, J shed 4 bases, and the junction held 14 bases outside the gene matches. The CDR3 sequence is 18 residues long. The CDR3 coding sequence is TGTGCCAGCAGTTACTCGCCCGGACAGGGGGCAGTGGTCTATGGCTACACCTTC. It codes for CASSYSPGQGAVVYGYTF.

A few counts support this clonotype. The V gene is TRBV7-3, the J gene TRBJ2-3, with TRBD2 matching 9 bases. Losses at the gene ends were 11 bases for V and 6 bases for J; bases not matched to a gene: 12. Germline CDR1 SGHTA, CDR2 FQGTGA. This CDR3 contains 14 residues. The CDR3 here is CAGDTAGGTDTQYF. CDR3 DNA: TGTGCCGGTGATACGGCGGGAGGGACGGATACGCAGTATTTT.

The V call is TRBV28, the J call TRBJ2-3; weak D call: TRBD1 (5 bases). V dropped 6 bases and J dropped 4 bases, with 11 bases sitting between them. Germline V gives CDR1 MDHEN, CDR2 SYDVKM. There are 13 residues in the CDR3. The CDR3 coding sequence is TGTGCCAGCAGCAGCCCAGGGTCAGATACGCAGTATTTT. It codes for CASSSPGSDTQYF.

This clonotype was recorded at least ten times. The rearrangement uses TRBV2 and TRBJ2-1, with 14 bases identical to TRBD2. V shed 7 bases and J 7 bases; nucleotides not matched to a gene: 6. Germline lookup yields CDR1 SNHLY and CDR2 FYNNEI. The CDR3 contains 15 residues. The chain's CDR3 is CASTGTSGSSNEQFF. DNA of the CDR3: TGTGCCAGCACCGGGACTAGCGGGAGCTCTAATGAGCAGTTCTTC.

The J gene is TRBJ2-1, the V gene TRBV5-1; D is perhaps TRBD2 (6 bases). V was shortened by 0 bases and J by 8 bases, with 12 bases between the two germline ends. This CDR3 is built from 14 residues. From germline, CDR1 is SGHRS and CDR2 YFSETQ. The CDR3 spells CASSLERREDEQFF. In DNA, the CDR3 is TGCGCCAGCAGCTTGGAACGGAGGGAGGATGAGCAGTTCTTC.

There are a few counts of this clonotype. The DNA of the CDR3 is TGTGCCAGCAGTCCCCCGGGACTAGCTTTGGAGGCAGATACGCAGTATTTT. Translated, it gives CASSPPGLALEADTQYF. This rearrangement joins TRBV6-6 to TRBJ2-3; the match to TRBD2 covers 9 bases. CDR1 is MNHNY and CDR2 is SVGAGI in the germline V gene (reference sequence). V shed 5 bases and J 4 bases; nucleotides not matched to a gene: 13. This CDR3 is 17 amino acids long.

The chain employs TRBV5-1 and TRBJ2-7; TRBD1 or TRBD2 may be the D gene (5 bases each). From germline, CDR1 is SGHRS and CDR2 YFSETQ. The CDR3 covers 13 residues. V lost 5 bases and J lost 7, with 16 bases in between. CDR3 protein: CASSWDLTVEQYF. The CDR3 DNA is TGCGCCAGCAGTTGGGACCTCACGGTGGAGCAGTACTTC.

The chain is built from TRBV20-1 and TRBJ2-7, with unresolved D. The ends were cut back, 6 bases at V and 0 bases at J, with 6 bases in the middle. The germline gives CDR1 DFQATT, CDR2 SNEGSKA (reference sequence). This CDR3 is built from 11 residues. The CDR3 nucleotides read TGCAGTGCGGCGAGCTCCTACGAGCAGTACTTC. Encoded protein: CSAASSYEQYF.

This clonotype showed up just a few times. The V gene is TRBV20-1, the J gene TRBJ2-7; D possibly corresponds to TRBD1 (6 bases). The CDR3 has 15 amino acids. Trimming pared 3 bases from V and 3 bases from J, leaving 18 bases between. The germline V gene has CDR1 DFQATT and CDR2 SNEGSKA (reference sequence). CDR3 coding DNA: TGCAGTGCTAGCCACCCGGGGCAGGGGCACTACGAGCAGTACTTC. Residues: CSASHPGQGHYEQYF.

The genes are TRBV7-3 and TRBJ2-7; D not certain. V lost 0 bases to trimming and J lost 6 bases, with 9 bases between them. The CDR3 runs to 13 residues. Germline V CDR1 and CDR2: SGHTA, FQGTGA. CDR3 sequence reads: CASSLTFTSEQYF. For the CDR3, the DNA is TGTGCCAGCAGCTTAACATTCACGAGCGAGCAGTACTTC. The whole variable domain, filled in from reference TRBV7-3 and TRBJ2-7, reads GAGVSQTPSNKVTEKGKYVELRCDPISGHTALYWYRQSLGQGPEFLIYFQGTGAADDSGLPNDRFFAVRPEGSVSTLKIQRTERGDSAVYLCASSLTFTSEQYFGPGTRLTVT.

V is TRBV6-4 and J is TRBJ2-5, with TRBD2 matching over 10 bases. The ends lost 6 bases at V and 5 bases at J; junction bases unmatched: 3. CDR3 length equals 13 residues. CDR1 is MRHNA and CDR2 is SNTAGT in the germline V gene. This CDR3 reads CASSETSGETQYF. The DNA for the CDR3 is TGTGCCAGCAGCGAGACTAGCGGGGAGACCCAGTACTTC.

Only a few counts were recorded for this clonotype. J is TRBJ1-2 and V is TRBV5-5; possible D gene TRBD1, 6 bases. CDR1 and CDR2 (germline): SGHKS, YYEKEE (reference sequence). This CDR3 has 17 residues. V was trimmed by 4 bases and J by 7 bases, leaving 26 bases between them. This chain's CDR3 is CASSPNGLGGALGGYTF. DNA for the CDR3: TGTGCCAGCAGCCCCAATGGGTTGGGGGGCGCCTTAGGTGGCTACACCTTC.

The chain is built from TRBV6-5 and TRBJ2-7; TRBD2 matches at 8 bases. The CDR3 runs to 16 residues. Germline V gene data show CDR1 as MNHEY and CDR2 as SVGAGI. The J segment lost 3 bases and the V segment lost 0 bases, leaving 7 bases of the junction unmatched. The CDR3 region is CASSYSVLAGGYEQYF. In DNA form, the CDR3 reads TGTGCCAGCAGTTACTCGGTCCTAGCGGGTGGCTACGAGCAGTACTTC.

The chain uses TRBV29-1 and TRBJ2-7; 7 nucleotides line up with TRBD2. This CDR3 spans 12 amino acids. Unmatched junction bases numbered 3, after V lost 6 bases and J lost 1 base. CDR1 and CDR2 (germline): SQVTM, ANQGSEA. The CDR3 DNA follows: TGCAGCGTCAGGCGGGGGTCCTACGAGCAGTACTTC. It encodes CSVRRGSYEQYF.

The chain combines TRBV21-1 with TRBJ2-7; the table's D gene call, TRBD1, was not cross checked with the DNA. TRBV21-1 is classified as a pseudogene. The CDR3 consists of 14 residues. DNA of the CDR3: TGTGCCAGCAGCAGAGGGACAGGGGGCTACGAGCAGTACTTC. This encodes CASSRGTGGYEQYF.

The chain is built from TRBV7-2 and TRBJ2-7, with D unclear. The length of the CDR3 is 14 residues. V shed 5 bases and J shed 8 bases, with 19 bases lying between them. The germline CDR1 and CDR2 sequences are SGHTA and FQGNSA. The CDR3 region is CASSLSSDPPQQYF. CDR3 bases: TGTGCCAGCAGCCTAAGCAGCGACCCTCCCCAGCAGTACTTC.

V usage is TRBV12-3 or TRBV12-4 and J usage is TRBJ1-2, with D possibly being TRBD1 (5 bases). The V and J ends lost 5 bases and 3 bases respectively, with 13 bases between them. This CDR3 contains 14 residues. This chain's CDR3 is CASSNPPGHYGYTF. The CDR3 nucleotides are TGTGCCAGCAGTAACCCCCCGGGACACTATGGCTACACCTTC.

This chain links TRBV5-6 with TRBJ2-7, with D possibly matching TRBD2 (6 bases). In germline, CDR1 is SGHDT, CDR2 YYEEEE. The CDR3 loop spans 14 amino acids. The V gene lost 2 bases and the J gene lost 2 bases, with 11 bases spanning the gap. CDR3 protein: CASSLPGEAYEQYF. CDR3 bases: TGTGCCAGCAGCTTACCGGGAGAAGCCTACGAGCAGTACTTC. Looking up the rest from reference TRBV5-6 and TRBJ2-7 gives the full variable domain: DAGVTQSPTHLIKTRGQQVTLRCSPKSGHDTVSWYQQALGQGPQFIFQYYEEEERQRGNFPDRFSGHQFPNYSSELNVNALLLGDSALYLCASSLPGEAYEQYFGPGTRLTVT.